Listed below are T cell receptor beta chains from one sample, sequenced in a study of blood T cell repertoires in COVID-19. Some clones are missing from TCRdb's copy, which holds only in-frame ones; the method was immunoSEQ multiplex PCR. The sample includes 150,000 to 170,000 clones, 65% to 85% of them seen just once. Source material: peripheral blood. The receptors were gathered from a woman aged 80 or over with acute or convalescent COVID-19. The CDR3 runs from the conserved cysteine through the conserved F or W. The order of the fields is V gene, D gene, clone size, CDR3 length, J gene, CDR3 protein, CDR3 DNA. D genes are given only for firm matches. A row's size may be missing; if present it is once, few, many or a size class.

TRBV19,NA,NA,13,TRBJ1-2,CASHPDSNYGYTF,TGTGCCAGTCACCCCGACTCTAACTATGGCTACACCTTC
TRBV7-3,TRBD2,NA,19,TRBJ2-2,CASSSNGVSGRSSTGELFF,TGTGCCAGCAGCTCCAATGGGGTTAGCGGGAGATCGAGCACCGGGGAGCTGTTTTTT
TRBV5-5,TRBD2,NA,16,TRBJ2-2,CASSSIAGGPTGELFF,TGTGCCAGCAGTTCAATAGCGGGAGGACCGACCGGGGAGCTGTTTTTT
TRBV6-5,TRBD1,few,14,TRBJ1-1,CASSTGQGMFEAFF,TGTGCCAGCAGTACGGGACAGGGGATGTTTGAAGCTTTCTTT
TRBV19,NA,NA,11,TRBJ2-1,CAVRGTNEQFF,TGTGCCGTGAGGGGGACCAATGAGCAGTTCTTC
TRBV4-2,NA,once,13,TRBJ1-2,CASSPYSFSGYTF,TGTGCCAGCAGCCCGTATAGTTTTTCCGGCTACACCTTC
TRBV12-3/TRBV12-4,TRBD1,NA,12,TRBJ1-2,CASNRQGVSYTF,TGTGCCAGCAATAGACAGGGTGTCAGCTACACCTTC
TRBV19,TRBD1,NA,16,TRBJ1-5,CASSEQGGVSNQPQHF,TGTGCCAGTAGTGAACAGGGGGGGGTCAGCAATCAGCCCCAGCATTTT
TRBV6-5,TRBD1,NA,14,TRBJ1-1,CASAKPGQGTEAFF,TGTGCCAGTGCCAAACCGGGACAGGGGACTGAAGCTTTCTTT
TRBV5-6,TRBD1,NA,12,TRBJ1-2,CASSRTGTGYTF,TGTGCCAGCAGCAGGACAGGGACGGGCTACACCTTC
TRBV19,TRBD2,NA,15,TRBJ2-7,CATSRSGGSSYEQYF,TGTGCCACATCCCGTAGCGGGGGAAGCTCCTACGAGCAGTACTTC
TRBV27,TRBD1,once,17,TRBJ2-6,CASSPHRGLFVANVLTF,TGTGCCAGCAGTCCACACAGGGGGCTTTTTGTGGCCAACGTCCTGACTTTC
TRBV6-5,TRBD1,NA,16,TRBJ1-1,CASSYSPGGERTEAFF,TGTGCCAGCAGTTACTCTCCAGGGGGCGAGAGGACTGAAGCTTTCTTT
TRBV28,NA,NA,14,TRBJ1-4,CASGRGGENEKLFF,TGTGCCAGTGGGAGGGGCGGGGAAAATGAAAAACTGTTTTTT
TRBV5-1,NA,NA,14,TRBJ2-2,CASSARADTGELFF,TGCGCCAGCAGCGCGAGGGCGGACACCGGGGAGCTGTTTTTT
TRBV5-1,NA,NA,13,TRBJ1-1,CASSQGLGTEAFF,TGCGCCAGCAGCCAGGGGTTGGGCACTGAAGCTTTCTTT
TRBV3-1/TRBV3-2,NA,NA,14,TRBJ1-1,CASSQDGGNTEAFF,TGTGCCAGCAGCCAAGACGGGGGAAACACTGAAGCTTTCTTT